This entry features one TCR beta chain sequence. Its antigen is undetermined. Through Arm-PCR of CDR3 regions and iRepertoire HTBI primers, TCR beta libraries were built. TCRdb passed the multiplex PCR reads through MiXCR, listing each CDR3 protein once. The table records 250,000 to 300,000 distinct CDR3 sequences, roughly 21% of them present only once. This CDR3 is built from 14 residues. CDR1 is MGHRA and CDR2 is YSYEKL in the germline V gene. Trimming took 1 base from V and 0 from J, leaving 3 bases between them. The data originate from a study of regulatory T cells in long-lasting Graves disease. The time point denotes: persistent/refractory GD, antithyroid drugs over 5 years with positive TRAb. The authors made the TCR library using RNA they extracted from PBMCs. Guidelines of the American Thyroid Association were used to diagnose Graves' disease. Overall study results and limits: Reduced TCR diversity was observed in persistent Graves' patients versus newly diagnosed patients. With persistent disease, TRBV28, TRBJ1-2 and TRBJ2-5 were the favored segments. Public clonotype sharing was higher in persistent than newly diagnosed patients.

Here the sequenced sample was peripheral blood mononuclear cells (PBMCs), taken when the disease was refractory, from a patient treated with antithyroid drugs. The rearrangement links TRBV4-1 to TRBJ1-4; D remains ambiguous. This receptor was obtained from a female donor with Graves disease. The CDR3 protein is CASSQAATNEKLFF. The CDR3, as DNA: TGCGCCAGCAGCCAAGCCGCAACTAATGAAAAACTGTTTTTT.